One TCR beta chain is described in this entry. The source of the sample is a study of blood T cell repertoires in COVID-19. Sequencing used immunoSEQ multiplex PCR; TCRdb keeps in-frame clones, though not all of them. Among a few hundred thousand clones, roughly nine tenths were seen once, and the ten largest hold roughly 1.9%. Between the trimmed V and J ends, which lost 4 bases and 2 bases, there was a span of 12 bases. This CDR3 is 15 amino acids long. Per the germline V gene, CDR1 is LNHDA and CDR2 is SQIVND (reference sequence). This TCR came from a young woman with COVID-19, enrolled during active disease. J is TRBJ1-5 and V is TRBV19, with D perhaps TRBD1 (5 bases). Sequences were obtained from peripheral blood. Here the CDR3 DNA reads TGTGCCAGTAGTACCGAGGGGAGGGGCAATCAGCCCCAGCATTTT. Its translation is CASSTEGRGNQPQHF.